One and the same sample provided the 14 T cell receptor beta chains below, sequenced in a study of T cells expressing NK-cell markers. TCRdb reprocessed the 5' RACE reads and stores each CDR3 protein as one record, lacking DNA. Its clone listing holds roughly 8,100 distinct CDR3 sequences. The sequenced sample was blood T cells: a sorted CD56 or NKG2C T cell subset, CD4+ or CD8+ T cells, or bulk PBMC T cells (not recorded which). Receptors originate from a young man in good health.

The chain employs TRBV7-3 and TRBJ1-1; TCRdb outputs TRBD1, but without DNA this stays unchecked. CDR3 length: 15 amino acids. Per the germline V gene, CDR1 is SGHTA and CDR2 is FQGTGA. The chain's CDR3 is CASSLSGRENTEAFF.

This chain connects TRBV2 to TRBJ2-7. CDR3 size: 13 residues. Germline CDR1 SNHLY, CDR2 FYNNEI. The CDR3 loop is CASKDGDSYEQYF.

This clonotype counts as medium-sized by frequency. This chain joins TRBV29-1 and TRBJ2-1; lacking DNA, the TRBD2 call made by TCRdb goes unchecked. The length of the CDR3 is 14 residues. Germline V gene data show CDR1 as SQVTM and CDR2 as ANQGSEA. This CDR3 reads CSVPTSGRANEQFF.

Considering frequency, this clonotype is medium-sized. The J gene is TRBJ2-3, the V gene TRBV7-6. CDR3 length equals 14 residues. Germline-derived CDR1 and CDR2 are SGHVS and FNYEAQ. The CDR3 loop is CASSLVPDTDTQYF.

V gene TRBV3-1 combines with J gene TRBJ2-3; absent DNA, TCRdb's TRBD2 call cannot be checked. CDR1 and CDR2 (germline): LGHDT, YNNKEL (reference sequence). CDR3 length: 17 residues. The CDR3 is CASSQLVSGTKPDTQYF.

This clonotype counts as medium-sized by frequency. This chain uses TRBV10-2 with TRBJ2-7; TCRdb outputs TRBD1, but without DNA this stays unchecked. CDR1 WSHSY and CDR2 SAAADI come from the germline V gene. The CDR3 covers 15 residues. The CDR3 is CASSEITGLYYEQYF.

The rearrangement uses TRBV7-3 and TRBJ2-1; TCRdb calls TRBD2, which cannot be checked without DNA. From germline, CDR1 is SGHTA and CDR2 FQGTGA. This CDR3 contains 13 residues. This CDR3 reads CASSSQASGEQFF.

This rearrangement joins TRBV25-1 to TRBJ2-3; TCRdb gives TRBD1 as the D gene, but with no DNA this cannot be confirmed. From germline, CDR1 is MGHDK and CDR2 SYGVNS. The CDR3 runs to 14 residues. CDR3: CASTSAGRGDTQYF.

The chain is built from TRBV27 and TRBJ2-7; TCRdb's D gene call, TRBD2, goes unchecked for lack of DNA. The CDR3 totals 18 residues. The germline CDR1 and CDR2 sequences are MNHEY and SMNVEV (reference sequence). This CDR3 is CASSLLGGLGGSVYEQYF.

This clonotype counts as medium-sized by frequency. J is TRBJ2-6 and V is TRBV29-1. The germline CDR1 and CDR2 sequences are SQVTM and ANQGSEA. The CDR3 covers 14 residues. The CDR3 protein is CSVERSSGANVLTF.

This chain joins TRBV27 and TRBJ2-2; checking the TCRdb D call of TRBD1 is not possible without DNA. The germline V gene has CDR1 MNHEY and CDR2 SMNVEV (reference sequence). There are 17 residues in the CDR3. CDR3 sequence reads: CASSLRGGQMNTGELFF.

The J gene is TRBJ2-4, the V gene TRBV12-3 or TRBV12-4; TCRdb returns TRBD1, unconfirmable since there is no DNA. This CDR3 comprises 17 residues. The CDR3 here is CASSLARGALAKNIQYF.

The rearrangement uses TRBV24-1 and TRBJ1-5; no DNA is available, so the TRBD1 call from TCRdb remains unchecked. The CDR3 totals 13 residues. Germline V gene lookup returns CDR1 KGHDR and CDR2 SFDVKD. The CDR3 is CATNGIGDQPQHF.

This sequence joins TRBV11-2 and TRBJ2-7; the D gene TCRdb calls, TRBD2, cannot be checked with no DNA. Germline CDR1 reads SGHAT; CDR2 reads FQNNGV. The CDR3 length is 18 residues. CDR3 in amino acids: CASSPGDIRLAGVNEQYF.